The entry below gives a single T cell receptor beta chain sequence along with its context. This sample was included in a study of sequential checkpoint blockade in melanoma. The overall study: Arm A got nivolumab then ipilimumab; arm B the reverse, 1:1.

Treatment denoted: randomized to nivolumab then ipilimumab (arm A) or the reverse (arm B). DNA-damaging chemotherapy had not been given to any patient beforehand. The data were produced by immunoSEQ multiplex PCR, yet TCRdb's version contains in-frame clones alone and is incomplete. The sample holds 4,000 to 6,500 clones, under 60% seen once. This CDR3 is built from 8 residues. V lost 10 bases, J lost 8 bases, and 3 bases lay in between. CDR1 MNHNY and CDR2 SVGAGI come from the germline V gene (reference sequence). The rearrangement uses TRBV6-6 and TRBJ2-1; D not certain. The sequence was collected from a human donor with melanoma. Sequenced material: CD8+ T cells sorted from blood (inferred from file names), taken from a patient given nivolumab and ipilimumab in sequence. The CDR3 sequence is CATDEQFF. The CDR3 DNA sequence: TGTGCCACCGATGAGCAGTTCTTC.